This T cell receptor beta chain was identified during a study of blood T cell repertoires in COVID-19. The overall study: Italy, Spain and the United States were the sources of the convalescent and acute COVID-19 samples.

Germline V gene sequence: CDR1 MNHEY, CDR2 SVGAGI. The CDR3 runs 15 residues. V shed 5 bases and J 3 bases; nucleotides not matched to a gene: 7. Per the study methods: Scientists estimated how many nucleated cells there were by amplifying reference gene primers. Measured with immunoSEQ multiplex PCR; TCRdb has only the in-frame clones, and not every one. Clone size and the V and J calls come from that table; the DNA yielded D and trimming. The sample lists 150,000 to 200,000 clones, 65% to 80% occurring once. The sequence was collected from a woman between 45 and 65 years old with acute COVID-19. The sample comprised PBMCs or T cells enriched from blood (not recorded which). The chain joins TRBV6-5 to TRBJ1-1; 9 positions match TRBD1. The CDR3 region is CASSRQGGWDTEAFF. The CDR3 DNA sequence: TGTGCCAGCAGTCGACAGGGGGGCTGGGACACTGAAGCTTTCTTT.